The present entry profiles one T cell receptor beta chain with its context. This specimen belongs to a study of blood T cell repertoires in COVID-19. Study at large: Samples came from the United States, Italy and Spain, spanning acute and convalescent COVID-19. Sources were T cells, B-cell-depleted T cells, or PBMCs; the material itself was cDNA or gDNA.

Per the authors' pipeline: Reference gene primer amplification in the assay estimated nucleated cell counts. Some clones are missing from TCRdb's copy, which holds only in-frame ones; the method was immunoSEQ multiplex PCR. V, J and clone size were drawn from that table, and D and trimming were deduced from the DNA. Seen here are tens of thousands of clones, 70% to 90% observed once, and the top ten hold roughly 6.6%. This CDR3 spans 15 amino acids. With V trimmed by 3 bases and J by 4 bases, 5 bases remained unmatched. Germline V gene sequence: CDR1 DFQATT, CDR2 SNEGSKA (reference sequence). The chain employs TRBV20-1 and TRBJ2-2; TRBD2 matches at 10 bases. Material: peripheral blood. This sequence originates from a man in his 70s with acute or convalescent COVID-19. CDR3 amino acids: CSASPTSGVTGELFF. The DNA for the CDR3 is TGCAGTGCTAGTCCCACTAGCGGGGTCACCGGGGAGCTGTTTTTT.